Listed below are T cell receptor beta chains from one sample, sequenced in a study of T cell repertoires in cytomegalovirus infection. MiXCR was run by TCRdb on the reads, yielding one entry per CDR3 protein. Of about 180,000 distinct CDR3 sequences detected, about 18% appear once; the ten largest clones hold roughly a quarter. Material for sequencing was CD8+ T cells from PBMCs. The receptors were gathered from a human donor in good health (CMV status not recorded). Some clones in this sample may be carry-over from other donors' samples. The conserved cysteine and the conserved F or W are not part of the CDR3 here.

j_gene	v_gene	CDR3aa
TRBJ1-2	TRBV7-9	ASSGGTDAYGYT
TRBJ2-1	TRBV20-1	SATTRLDFNEQF
TRBJ1-4	TRBV6-6	ASTATGYPNEKLF
TRBJ1-2	TRBV29-1	SVEEGWGQTYGYT
TRBJ2-1	TRBV7-2	ASSLGEGNGEQF
TRBJ2-5	TRBV28	ASSFRVETQY
TRBJ2-1	TRBV5-5	ASSLELAGDDEQF
TRBJ1-5	TRBV20-1	SATDGDLSNQPQH
TRBJ2-3	TRBV6-2/TRBV6-3	ASSYRSRGLSTDTQY
TRBJ1-1	TRBV7-2	ASSPRGQQGTEAF
TRBJ1-2	TRBV27	ASSNQGRGYT
TRBJ2-1	TRBV4-3	ASSPTSNNEQF
TRBJ2-1	TRBV6-1	ASSANLQGLDEQF
TRBJ2-7	TRBV7-6	ASSSTPGQRYDEQY
TRBJ2-7	TRBV7-9	ASSPSPDKRD
TRBJ1-1	TRBV4-1	ASSHGGMNTEAF
TRBJ2-1	TRBV7-6	ASSLEDRNEQF
TRBJ2-3	TRBV4-3	ASSQDSGEADTQY
TRBJ1-1	TRBV7-2	ASSSGTDTEAF
TRBJ2-5	TRBV6-2/TRBV6-3	ASIPSHRETQY
TRBJ2-1	TRBV6-6	ASSYVQEVNEQF
TRBJ2-2	TRBV6-6	ASSYSGGSNTGELF
TRBJ2-7	TRBV12-3/TRBV12-4	ASSLGLGASSEQY
TRBJ2-1	TRBV7-2	ASSLENQWTGVYNEQF
TRBJ1-4	TRBV7-2	ASSLVRGRGEKLF
TRBJ1-1	TRBV28	ASSFPEGPEAF
TRBJ2-1	TRBV2	ATPGGSPNEQF
TRBJ2-7	TRBV28	ASSLAPEDPEQY